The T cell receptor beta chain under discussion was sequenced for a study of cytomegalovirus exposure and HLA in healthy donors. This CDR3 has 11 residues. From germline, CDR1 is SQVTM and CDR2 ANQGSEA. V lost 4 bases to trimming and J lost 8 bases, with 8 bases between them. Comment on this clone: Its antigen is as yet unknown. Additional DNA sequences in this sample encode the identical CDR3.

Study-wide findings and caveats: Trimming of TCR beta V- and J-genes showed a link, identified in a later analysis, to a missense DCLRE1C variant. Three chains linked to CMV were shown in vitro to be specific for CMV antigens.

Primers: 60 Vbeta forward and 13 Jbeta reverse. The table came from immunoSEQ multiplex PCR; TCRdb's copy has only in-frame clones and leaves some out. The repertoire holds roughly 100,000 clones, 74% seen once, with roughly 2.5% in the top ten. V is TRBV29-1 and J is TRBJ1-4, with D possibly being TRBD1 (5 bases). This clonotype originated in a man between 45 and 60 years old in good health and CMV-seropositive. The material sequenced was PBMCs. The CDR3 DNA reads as TGCAGCGTTGCGGACACGGAAAAACTGTTTTTT. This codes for CSVADTEKLFF. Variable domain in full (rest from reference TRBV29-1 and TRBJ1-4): SAVISQKPSRDICQRGTSLTIQCQVDSQVTMMFWYRQQPGQSLTLIATANQGSEATYESGFVIDKFPISRPNLTFSTLTVSNMSPEDSSIYLCSVADTEKLFFGSGTQLSVL.